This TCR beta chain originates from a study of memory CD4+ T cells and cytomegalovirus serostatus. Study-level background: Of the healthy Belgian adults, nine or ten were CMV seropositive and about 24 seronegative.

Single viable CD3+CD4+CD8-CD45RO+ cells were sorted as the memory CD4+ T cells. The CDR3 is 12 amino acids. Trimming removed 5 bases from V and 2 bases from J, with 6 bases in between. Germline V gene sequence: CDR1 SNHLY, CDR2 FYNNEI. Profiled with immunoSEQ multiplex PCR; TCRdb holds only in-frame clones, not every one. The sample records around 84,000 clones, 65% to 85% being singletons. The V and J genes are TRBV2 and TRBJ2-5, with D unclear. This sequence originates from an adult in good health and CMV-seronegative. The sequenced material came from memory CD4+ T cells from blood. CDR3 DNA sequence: TGTGCCAGCAGTATACAGCAAGAGACCCAGTACTTC. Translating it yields CASSIQQETQYF.